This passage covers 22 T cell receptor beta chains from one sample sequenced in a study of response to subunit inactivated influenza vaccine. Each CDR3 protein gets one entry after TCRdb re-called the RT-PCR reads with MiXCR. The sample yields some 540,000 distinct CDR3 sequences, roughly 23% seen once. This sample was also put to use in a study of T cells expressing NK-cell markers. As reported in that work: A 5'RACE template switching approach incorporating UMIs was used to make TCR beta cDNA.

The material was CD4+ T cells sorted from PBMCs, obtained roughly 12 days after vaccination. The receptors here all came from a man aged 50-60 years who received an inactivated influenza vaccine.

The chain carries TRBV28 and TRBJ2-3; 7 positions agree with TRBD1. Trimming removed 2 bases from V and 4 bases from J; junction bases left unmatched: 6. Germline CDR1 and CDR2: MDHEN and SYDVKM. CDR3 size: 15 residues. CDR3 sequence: CASSLRLQGSDTQYF. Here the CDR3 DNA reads TGTGCCAGCAGTTTACGCCTACAGGGGTCAGATACGCAGTATTTT. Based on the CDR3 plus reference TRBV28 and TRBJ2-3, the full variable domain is DVKVTQSSRYLVKRTGEKVFLECVQDMDHENMFWYRQDPGLGLRLIYFSYDVKMKEKGDIPEGYSVSREKKERFSLILESASTNQTSMYLCASSLRLQGSDTQYFGPGTRLTVL.

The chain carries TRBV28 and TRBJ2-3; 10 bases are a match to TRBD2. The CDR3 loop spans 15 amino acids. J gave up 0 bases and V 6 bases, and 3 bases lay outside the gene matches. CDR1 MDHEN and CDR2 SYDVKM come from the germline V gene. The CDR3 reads CASRRSGGSTDTQYF. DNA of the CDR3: TGTGCCAGCAGACGTAGCGGGGGGAGCACAGATACGCAGTATTTT.

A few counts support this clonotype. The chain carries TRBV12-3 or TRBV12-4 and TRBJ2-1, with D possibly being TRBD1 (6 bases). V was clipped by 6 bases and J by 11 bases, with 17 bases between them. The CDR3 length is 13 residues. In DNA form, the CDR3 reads TGTGCCAGCAGCACGACAGGCGCGGTTAAGCAGTTCTTC. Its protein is CASSTTGAVKQFF.

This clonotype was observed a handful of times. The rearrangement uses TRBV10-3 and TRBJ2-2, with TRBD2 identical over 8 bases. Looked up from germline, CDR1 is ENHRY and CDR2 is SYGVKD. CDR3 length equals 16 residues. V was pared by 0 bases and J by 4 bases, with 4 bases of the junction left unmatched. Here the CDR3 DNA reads TGTGCCATCAGTGAGTCTAGCGGGGACGGCACCGGGGAGCTGTTTTTT. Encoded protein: CAISESSGDGTGELFF.

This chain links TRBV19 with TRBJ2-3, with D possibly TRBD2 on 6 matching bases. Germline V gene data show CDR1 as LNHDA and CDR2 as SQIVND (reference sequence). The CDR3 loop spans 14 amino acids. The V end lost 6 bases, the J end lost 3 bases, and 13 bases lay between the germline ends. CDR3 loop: CASRRDAGTDTQYF. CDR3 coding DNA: TGTGCCAGTAGGCGGGACGCAGGGACAGATACGCAGTATTTT.

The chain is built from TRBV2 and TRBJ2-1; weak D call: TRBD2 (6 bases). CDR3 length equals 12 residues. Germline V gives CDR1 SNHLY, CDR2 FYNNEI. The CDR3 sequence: CASKEGYNEQFF. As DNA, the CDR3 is TGTGCTTCCAAGGAGGGGTACAATGAGCAGTTCTTC.

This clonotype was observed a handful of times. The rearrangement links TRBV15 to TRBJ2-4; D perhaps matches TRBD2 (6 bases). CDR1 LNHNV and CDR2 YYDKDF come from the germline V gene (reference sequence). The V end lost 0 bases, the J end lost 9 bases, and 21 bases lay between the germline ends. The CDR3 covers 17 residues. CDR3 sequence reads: CATSRDRSGGGNFIQYF. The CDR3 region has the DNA TGTGCCACCAGCAGAGATCGGAGTGGTGGCGGGAATTTCATTCAGTACTTC.

CDR3 DNA sequence: TGCAGTGTGGGGGACCGCCGAAAAGGACTGTTTTTT. Amino acid sequence: CSVGDRRKGLFF. The V gene is TRBV20-1, the J gene TRBJ1-4; maybe TRBD1 (5 bases). From germline, CDR1 is DFQATT and CDR2 SNEGSKA (reference sequence). The V end lost 7 bases, the J end lost 13 bases, and 19 bases lay between the germline ends. The CDR3 runs to 12 residues.

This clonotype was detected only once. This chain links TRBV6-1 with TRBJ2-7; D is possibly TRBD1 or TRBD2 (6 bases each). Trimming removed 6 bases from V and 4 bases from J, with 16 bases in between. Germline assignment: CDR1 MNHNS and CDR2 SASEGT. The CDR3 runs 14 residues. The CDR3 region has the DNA TGTGCCAGCAGCCCCCCCGGGGGCGGGTACGAGCAGTACTTC. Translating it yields CASSPPGGGYEQYF.

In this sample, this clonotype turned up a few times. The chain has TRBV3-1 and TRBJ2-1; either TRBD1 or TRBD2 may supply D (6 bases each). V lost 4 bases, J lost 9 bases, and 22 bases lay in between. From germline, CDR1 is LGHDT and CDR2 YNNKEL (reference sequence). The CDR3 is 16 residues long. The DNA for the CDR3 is TGTGCCAGCAGCCGGGTCGAGGGGGGACTCCCCCCTGAGCAGTTCTTC. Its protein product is CASSRVEGGLPPEQFF.

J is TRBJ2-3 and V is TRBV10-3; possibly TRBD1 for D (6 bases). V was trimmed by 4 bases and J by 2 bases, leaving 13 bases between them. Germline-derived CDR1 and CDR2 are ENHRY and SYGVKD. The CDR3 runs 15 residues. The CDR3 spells CAISADRRNTDTQYF. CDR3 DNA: TGTGCCATCAGTGCCGACAGGAGAAACACAGATACGCAGTATTTT.

In DNA, the CDR3 is TGCAGTGCTAGAGGTGCCGTCCCGGAAAAGGCCCAGTACTTC. Protein sequence: CSARGAVPEKAQYF. V gene TRBV20-1 combines with J gene TRBJ2-5, with D unclear. The germline V gene encodes CDR1 DFQATT and CDR2 SNEGSKA (reference sequence). The V end lost 1 base, the J end lost 9 bases, and 18 bases lay between the germline ends. The CDR3 is 14 amino acids.

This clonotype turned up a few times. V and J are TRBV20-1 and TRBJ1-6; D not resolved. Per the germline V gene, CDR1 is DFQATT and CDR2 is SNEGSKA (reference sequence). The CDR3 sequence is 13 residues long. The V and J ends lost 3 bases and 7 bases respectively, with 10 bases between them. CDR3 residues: CSARSQLNSPLHF. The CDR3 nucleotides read TGCAGTGCTAGGAGTCAGTTAAATTCACCCCTCCACTTT.

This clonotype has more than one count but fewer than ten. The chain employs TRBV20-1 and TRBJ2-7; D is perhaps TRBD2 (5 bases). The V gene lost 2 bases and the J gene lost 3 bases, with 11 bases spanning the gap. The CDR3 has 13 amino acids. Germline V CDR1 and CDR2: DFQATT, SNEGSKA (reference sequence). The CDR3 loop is CSARMEVSYEQYF. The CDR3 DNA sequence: TGCAGTGCTAGAATGGAGGTTAGCTACGAGCAGTACTTC.

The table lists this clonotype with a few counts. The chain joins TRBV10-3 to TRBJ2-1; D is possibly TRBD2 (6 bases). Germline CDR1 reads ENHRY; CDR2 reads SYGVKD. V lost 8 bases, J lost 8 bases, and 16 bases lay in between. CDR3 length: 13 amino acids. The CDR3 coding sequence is TGTGCCATCGGGACTGGGGGTGGAGATGAGCAGTTCTTC. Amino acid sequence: CAIGTGGGDEQFF.

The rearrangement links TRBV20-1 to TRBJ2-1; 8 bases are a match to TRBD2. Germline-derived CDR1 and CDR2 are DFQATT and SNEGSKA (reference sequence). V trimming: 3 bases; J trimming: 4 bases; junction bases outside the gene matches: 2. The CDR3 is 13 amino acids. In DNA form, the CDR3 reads TGCAGTGCTAGTCCTAGCGGGTACAATGAGCAGTTCTTC. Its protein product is CSASPSGYNEQFF.

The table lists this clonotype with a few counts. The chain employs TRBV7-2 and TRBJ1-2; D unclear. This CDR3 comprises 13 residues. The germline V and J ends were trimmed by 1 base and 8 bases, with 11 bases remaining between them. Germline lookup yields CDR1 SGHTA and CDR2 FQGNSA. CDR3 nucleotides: TGTGCCAGCAGCTTAGGTGGAGCCCTAGGCTACACCTTC. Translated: CASSLGGALGYTF.

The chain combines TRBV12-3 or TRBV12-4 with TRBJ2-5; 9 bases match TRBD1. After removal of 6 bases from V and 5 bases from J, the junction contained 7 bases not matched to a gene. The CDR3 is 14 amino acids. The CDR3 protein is CASRLQGAWETQYF. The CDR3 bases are TGTGCCAGCAGATTACAGGGGGCTTGGGAGACCCAGTACTTC.

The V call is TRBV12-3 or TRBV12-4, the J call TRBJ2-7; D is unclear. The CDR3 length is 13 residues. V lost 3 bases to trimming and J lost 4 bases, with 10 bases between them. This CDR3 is CASSFGSRYEQYF. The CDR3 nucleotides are TGTGCCAGCAGTTTTGGCAGCAGGTACGAGCAGTACTTC.

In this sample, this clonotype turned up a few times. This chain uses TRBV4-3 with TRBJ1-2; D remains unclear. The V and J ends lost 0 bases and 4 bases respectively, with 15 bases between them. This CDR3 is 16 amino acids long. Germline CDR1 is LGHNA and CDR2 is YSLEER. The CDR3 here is CASSQDRRAWGYGYTF. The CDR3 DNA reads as TGCGCCAGCAGCCAAGATAGGAGGGCCTGGGGCTATGGCTACACCTTC.

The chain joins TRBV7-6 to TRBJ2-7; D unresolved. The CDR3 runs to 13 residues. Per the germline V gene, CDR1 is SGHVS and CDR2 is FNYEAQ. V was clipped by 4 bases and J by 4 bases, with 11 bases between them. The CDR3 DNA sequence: TGTGCCAGCAGCTCCTCCCCCGGGTACGAGCAGTACTTC. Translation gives CASSSSPGYEQYF.

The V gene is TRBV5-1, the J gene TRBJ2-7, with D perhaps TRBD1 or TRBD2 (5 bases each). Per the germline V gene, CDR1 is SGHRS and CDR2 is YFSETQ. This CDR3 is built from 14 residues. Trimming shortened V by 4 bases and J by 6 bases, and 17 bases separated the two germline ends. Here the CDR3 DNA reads TGCGCCAGCAGCCCCTCCTGGGGCGGGCTCGAGCAGTACTTC. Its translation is CASSPSWGGLEQYF.